The sequence of this T cell receptor beta chain was determined in a study of T cell responses to AZD1222 COVID-19 vaccine. Overall study findings and caveats: Nearly half of unique spike-specific TCRs reportedly avoided B.1.351 and B.1.1.7 mutated regions. A rise in Spike-specific TCR breadth and depth followed two AZD1222 doses.

Sequenced by immunoSEQ multiplex PCR; TCRdb stores in-frame clones only, minus some. Here the sample spans some 120,000 clones, 88% being singletons. Regarding this clone: What it binds is not known.

Sequences were derived from peripheral blood, sampled on day 0 of AZD1222 vaccination. This TCR was sampled from an adult in good health.

The CDR3 here is CASSLRDLPTSTNEKLFF. CDR3 bases: TGCGCCAGCAGCCTCCGGGACCTTCCTACCTCAACTAATGAAAAACTGTTTTTT. The chain couples TRBV4-1 to TRBJ1-4; D is perhaps TRBD1 (5 bases). V was clipped by 4 bases and J by 0 bases, with 18 bases between them. The CDR3 sequence is 18 residues long. Germline CDR1 reads MGHRA; CDR2 reads YSYEKL.